Presented here are 23 T cell receptor beta chains from one specimen sequenced in a study of shared clonotypes between healthy human individuals. The method was immunoSEQ multiplex PCR; TCRdb's version includes in-frame clones alone and lacks a portion of them. The sample lists some 900,000 clones, 60% to 85% occurring once. Sequencing was carried out using memory CD4+ T cells sorted from blood. Sample subset: CD45RA-negative fraction. All receptors derive from a man aged 18 to 35 in good health.

The rearrangement links TRBV5-8 to TRBJ1-4; a possible D gene is TRBD1 (6 bases). V was clipped by 7 bases and J by 8 bases, with 18 bases between them. The CDR3 spans 14 residues. Germline V lookup: CDR1 SGHTS, CDR2 YDEGEE. The CDR3 nucleotides are TGTGCCAGCGACCTGGTACAGGGTGGGGAAAAACTGTTTTTT. Translated, it gives CASDLVQGGEKLFF.

In regard to this clone: With a far larger clone one base away, a read error is the likely cause. The rearrangement uses TRBV5-5 and TRBJ1-6; TRBD1 is a possible D gene (6 bases). CDR3 length: 14 amino acids. Trimming removed 2 bases at V and 4 bases at J, with 7 bases between. The germline V gene has CDR1 SGHKS and CDR2 YYEKEE (reference sequence). CDR3 sequence: CASSLGQYNSPLHF. The CDR3 region has the DNA TGTGCCAGCAGCTTAGGACAGTATAATTCACCCCTCCACTTT. Full variable domain (outside the CDR3, taken from reference TRBV5-5 and TRBJ1-6): DAGVTQSPTHLIKTRGQQVTLRCSPISGHKSVSWYQQVLGQGPQFIFQYYEKEERGRGNFPDRFSARQFPNYSSELNVNALLLGDSALYLCASSLGQYNSPLHFGNGTRLTVT.

This CDR3 is CASSGNSDTQYF. CDR3 bases: TGTGCCAGCAGCGGTAACTCAGATACGCAGTATTTT. The rearrangement joins TRBV5-6 to TRBJ2-3; no firm D call. Trimming stripped 4 bases from V and 4 bases from J, with 7 bases between. The CDR3 is 12 amino acids. Per the germline V gene, CDR1 is SGHDT and CDR2 is YYEEEE.

This rearrangement joins TRBV27 to TRBJ2-7; 16 bases align to TRBD2. The J segment lost 2 bases and the V segment lost 5 bases, leaving 9 bases of the junction unmatched. The germline gives CDR1 MNHEY, CDR2 SMNVEV (reference sequence). This CDR3 has 18 residues. CDR3 sequence reads: CASSPGLAGGPRTYEQYF. Here the CDR3 DNA reads TGTGCCAGCAGTCCGGGACTAGCGGGAGGGCCACGGACCTACGAGCAGTACTTC.

A word on this clone: This same CDR3 is encoded by further DNA sequences in the sample. The chain employs TRBV18 and TRBJ2-2, with D tentatively TRBD1 or TRBD2 (5 bases each). Trimming pared 2 bases from V and 0 bases from J, leaving 7 bases between. CDR3 size: 15 residues. CDR1 KGHSH and CDR2 LQKENI come from the germline V gene. CDR3 residues: CASSPGGPNTGELFF. CDR3 coding DNA: TGTGCCAGCTCACCAGGGGGTCCGAACACCGGGGAGCTGTTTTTT.

CDR3 in amino acids: CASSSTPSSRGTQYF. DNA for the CDR3: TGTGCCAGCAGCTCAACCCCAAGCTCCCGGGGGACCCAGTACTTC. V and J are TRBV7-3 and TRBJ2-5, with a tentative D call TRBD2 (5 bases). The CDR3 sequence is 15 residues long. Trimming removed 4 bases at V and 7 bases at J, with 19 bases between. Germline CDR1 and CDR2: SGHTA and FQGTGA.

The V gene is TRBV10-1, the J gene TRBJ1-4, with 8 bases identical to TRBD1. The germline gives CDR1 WNHNN, CDR2 SYGVQD (reference sequence). With 8 bases clipped from V and 0 bases from J, the junction kept 8 bases outside the gene matches. The CDR3 sequence is 16 residues long. The CDR3 reads CASLGQGFATNEKLFF. The CDR3 DNA is TGCGCCAGCCTAGGACAGGGCTTCGCAACTAATGAAAAACTGTTTTTT.

Concerning this clone: Additional DNA sequences in this sample encode the identical CDR3. The chain is built from TRBV5-4 and TRBJ2-7; D is ambiguous. Germline CDR1 and CDR2: SGHNT and YYREEE (reference sequence). V lost 4 bases, J lost 0 bases, and 11 bases lay in between. This CDR3 is 14 amino acids long. The CDR3 reads CASSPDRYSYEQYF. DNA of the CDR3: TGTGCCAGCAGCCCGGACCGTTACTCCTACGAGCAGTACTTC.

CDR3 sequence reads: CASSFDRGRREAQYF. DNA of the CDR3: TGTGCCAGCAGCTTTGACAGGGGGCGCCGGGAGGCCCAGTACTTC. V usage is TRBV7-8 and J usage is TRBJ2-5; TRBD1 aligns across 10 bases. Germline lookup yields CDR1 SGHVS and CDR2 FQNEAQ. V gave up 3 bases and J gave up 9 bases; unmatched junction bases: 10. The CDR3 loop spans 15 amino acids.

This chain uses TRBV6-1 with TRBJ1-2; 7 bases fit TRBD1. V gave up 0 bases and J gave up 2 bases; unmatched junction bases: 6. The length of the CDR3 is 16 residues. Looked up from germline, CDR1 is MNHNS and CDR2 is SASEGT. CDR3 bases: TGTGCCAGCAGTGAAGCGACAAAGACAGGGAACTATGGCTACACCTTC. It yields the protein CASSEATKTGNYGYTF.

The gene calls are TRBV19 and TRBJ2-1; D may be TRBD2 (5 bases). The V end was cut by 3 bases, the J end by 9 bases, with 12 bases between. The CDR3 totals 13 residues. CDR1 is LNHDA and CDR2 is SQIVND in the germline V gene (reference sequence). The CDR3 sequence: CASSMPSSSEQFF. As DNA, the CDR3 is TGTGCCAGTAGTATGCCTAGCTCGAGTGAGCAGTTCTTC.

This chain uses TRBV18 with TRBJ2-5, with 13 bases that match TRBD2. This CDR3 region has 16 residues. The germline CDR1 and CDR2 sequences are KGHSH and LQKENI. After removal of 1 base from V and 4 bases from J, the junction contained 3 bases not matched to a gene. The CDR3 DNA reads as TGTGCCAGCTCACCACGGACTAGCGGGGGAGGAGAGACCCAGTACTTC. Its protein is CASSPRTSGGGETQYF.

The chain has TRBV7-9 and TRBJ1-3; D remains unclear. V lost 5 bases to trimming and J lost 3 bases, with 5 bases between them. The germline gives CDR1 SEHNR, CDR2 FQNEAQ (reference sequence). This CDR3 spans 12 amino acids. DNA of the CDR3: TGTGCCAGCAGCGGAATTGGAAACACCATATATTTT. Protein: CASSGIGNTIYF.

The chain carries TRBV6-1 and TRBJ1-2; D might be TRBD1 (6 bases). The CDR3 extends over 14 amino acids. The ends were cut back, 2 bases at V and 6 bases at J, with 13 bases in the middle. Germline values: CDR1 MNHNS, CDR2 SASEGT. This chain's CDR3 is CASSESGTPDGYTF. In DNA form, the CDR3 reads TGTGCCAGCAGTGAATCCGGGACACCCGATGGCTACACCTTC.

This clone was seen once. Written as DNA, the CDR3 is TGTGCCAGCAGCCTCGGGGGAGGGATCCTCGAAGCTTTCTTT. It yields the protein CASSLGGGILEAFF. The chain joins TRBV11-2 to TRBJ1-1; D is possibly TRBD1 (5 bases). The germline V gene has CDR1 SGHAT and CDR2 FQNNGV. The CDR3 extends over 14 amino acids. Trimming removed 5 bases at V and 8 bases at J, with 18 bases between.

This chain uses TRBV28 with TRBJ1-1; no clear D gene. Germline V gene data show CDR1 as MDHEN and CDR2 as SYDVKM. Trimming took 6 bases from V and 6 from J, leaving 8 bases between them. The CDR3 is made up of 11 amino acids. The CDR3 region is CASSTFAEAFF. The CDR3 DNA is TGTGCCAGCAGCACCTTCGCTGAAGCTTTCTTT.

The CDR3 reads CATMCEELFF. CDR3 nucleotide sequence: TGTGCCACCATGTGTGAGGAGCTGTTTTTT. This rearrangement joins TRBV21-1 to TRBJ2-2. TRBV21-1 is a pseudogene. The CDR3 runs 10 residues.

This chain uses TRBV9 with TRBJ2-1, with TRBD2 as a possible D gene (7 bases). Trimming removed 3 bases at V and 2 bases at J, with 12 bases between. CDR1 is SGDLS and CDR2 is YYNGEE in the germline V gene. This CDR3 has 15 residues. The CDR3 spells CASSGEGGPYNEQFF. The CDR3 region has the DNA TGTGCCAGCAGCGGAGAGGGGGGGCCCTACAATGAGCAGTTCTTC.

J is TRBJ2-5 and V is TRBV7-9; D could derive from TRBD1 or TRBD2 (5 bases each). Germline V gene lookup returns CDR1 SEHNR and CDR2 FQNEAQ (reference sequence). V shed 9 bases and J shed 7 bases, with 30 bases lying between them. The CDR3 runs to 17 residues. The CDR3 protein is CARGTGRRIRDVGTQYF. DNA of the CDR3: TGTGCCAGAGGGACGGGACGACGGATCCGTGACGTTGGGACCCAGTACTTC. Supplemented by reference TRBV7-9 and TRBJ2-5, the full variable domain reads DTGVSQNPRHKITKRGQNVTFRCDPISEHNRLYWYRQTLGQGPEFLTYFQNEAQLEKSRLLSDRFSAERPKGSFSTLEIQRTEQGDSAMYLCARGTGRRIRDVGTQYFGPGTRLLVL.

The chain combines TRBV6-1 with TRBJ1-1; D remains unclear. The CDR3 is 14 residues long. V was pared by 2 bases and J by 0 bases, with 7 bases between. From germline, CDR1 is MNHNS and CDR2 SASEGT. The CDR3 spells CASSEWEMNTEAFF. CDR3 coding DNA: TGTGCCAGCAGTGAATGGGAGATGAACACTGAAGCTTTCTTT.

Written as DNA, the CDR3 is TGTGCCAGCAGCTCATTACAGGGGGAGGCTTTCTTT. It is translated as CASSSLQGEAFF. The genes are TRBV7-9 and TRBJ1-1; 8 bases line up with TRBD1. The CDR3 covers 12 residues. Trimming took 4 bases from V and 11 from J; bases not matched to a gene: 6. Germline CDR1 SEHNR, CDR2 FQNEAQ (reference sequence).

This chain joins TRBV6-1 and TRBJ1-2; 8 bases line up with TRBD1. Trimming took 7 bases from V and 3 from J; bases not matched to a gene: 10. Germline CDR1 reads MNHNS; CDR2 reads SASEGT. CDR3 size: 15 residues. CDR3 sequence: CASITQGASYYGYTF. The CDR3 nucleotides read TGTGCCAGCATTACCCAGGGGGCGAGCTACTATGGCTACACCTTC.

This clone turned up a few times. The rearrangement uses TRBV5-1 and TRBJ1-1; D is ambiguous. V lost 8 bases to trimming and J lost 1 base, with 15 bases between them. Germline V gives CDR1 SGHRS, CDR2 YFSETQ. This CDR3 comprises 14 residues. The CDR3 here is CASQPGSGNTEAFF. CDR3 bases: TGCGCCAGTCAGCCAGGTTCAGGGAACACTGAAGCTTTCTTT.